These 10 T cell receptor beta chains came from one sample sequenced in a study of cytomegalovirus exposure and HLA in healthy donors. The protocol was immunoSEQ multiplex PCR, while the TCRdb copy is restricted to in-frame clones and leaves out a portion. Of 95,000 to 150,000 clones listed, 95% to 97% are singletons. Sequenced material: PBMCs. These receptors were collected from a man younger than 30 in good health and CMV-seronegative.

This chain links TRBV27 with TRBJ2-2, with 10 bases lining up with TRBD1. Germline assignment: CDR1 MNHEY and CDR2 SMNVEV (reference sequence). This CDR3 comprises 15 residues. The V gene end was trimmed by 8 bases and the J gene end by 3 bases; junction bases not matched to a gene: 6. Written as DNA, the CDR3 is TGTGCCAGCCGTTCGGGACAGGGGTACACCGGGGAGCTGTTTTTT. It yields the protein CASRSGQGYTGELFF.

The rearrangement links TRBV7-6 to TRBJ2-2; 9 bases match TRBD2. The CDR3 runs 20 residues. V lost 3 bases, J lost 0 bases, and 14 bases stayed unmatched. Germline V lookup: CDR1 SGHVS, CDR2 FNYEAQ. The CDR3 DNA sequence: TGTGCCAGCAGCTTTAGGGGTTGGCGGGAGGGCCTCGCGAACACCGGGGAGCTGTTTTTT. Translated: CASSFRGWREGLANTGELFF.

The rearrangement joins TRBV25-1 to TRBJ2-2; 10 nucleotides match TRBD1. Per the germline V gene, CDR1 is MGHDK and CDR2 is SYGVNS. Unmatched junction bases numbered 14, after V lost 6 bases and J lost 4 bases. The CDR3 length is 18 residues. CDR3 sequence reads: CASRGRIGTGAGTGELFF. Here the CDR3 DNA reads TGTGCCAGCAGGGGAAGAATAGGGACAGGGGCGGGCACCGGGGAGCTGTTTTTT. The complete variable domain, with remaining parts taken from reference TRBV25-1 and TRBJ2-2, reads EADIYQTPRYLVIGTGKKITLECSQTMGHDKMYWYQQDPGMELHLIHYSYGVNSTEKGDLSSESTVSRIRTEHFPLTLESARPSHTSQYLCASRGRIGTGAGTGELFFGEGSRLTVL.

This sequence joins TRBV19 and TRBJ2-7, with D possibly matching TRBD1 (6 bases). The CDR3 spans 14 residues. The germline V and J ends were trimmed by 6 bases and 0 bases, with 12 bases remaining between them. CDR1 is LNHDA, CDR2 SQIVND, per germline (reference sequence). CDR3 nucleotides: TGTGCCAGTAGCCTTGACAGGAGCTCCTACGAGCAGTACTTC. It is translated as CASSLDRSSYEQYF.

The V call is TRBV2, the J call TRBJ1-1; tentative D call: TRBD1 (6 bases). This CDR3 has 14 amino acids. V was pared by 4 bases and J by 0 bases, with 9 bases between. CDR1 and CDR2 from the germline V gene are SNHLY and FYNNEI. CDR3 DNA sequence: TGTGCCAGCAGTGCAAGGGGGATGAACACTGAAGCTTTCTTT. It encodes CASSARGMNTEAFF.

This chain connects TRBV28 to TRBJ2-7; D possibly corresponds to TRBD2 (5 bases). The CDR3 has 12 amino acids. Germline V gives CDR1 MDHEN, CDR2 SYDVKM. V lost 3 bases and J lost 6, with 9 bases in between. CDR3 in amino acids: CASSFGESEQYF. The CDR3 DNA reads TGTGCCAGCAGTTTCGGGGAGTCCGAGCAGTACTTC.

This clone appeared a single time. The CDR3 region is CASSLSLAGGSLSDEQFF. The CDR3 nucleotides read TGTGCCAGCAGCTTATCACTAGCGGGAGGTTCATTATCGGATGAGCAGTTCTTC. The chain couples TRBV11-3 to TRBJ2-1; 12 bases map to TRBD2. The germline gives CDR1 SGHNT, CDR2 YENEEA. This CDR3 comprises 18 residues. V trimming: 2 bases; J trimming: 8 bases; junction bases outside the gene matches: 13.

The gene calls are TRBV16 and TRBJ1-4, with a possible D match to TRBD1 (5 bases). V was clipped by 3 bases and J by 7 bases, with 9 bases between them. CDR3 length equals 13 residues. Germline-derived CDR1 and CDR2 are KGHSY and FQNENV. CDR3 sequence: CASSQQGIEKLFF. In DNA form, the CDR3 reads TGTGCCAGCAGCCAGCAGGGAATTGAAAAACTGTTTTTT.

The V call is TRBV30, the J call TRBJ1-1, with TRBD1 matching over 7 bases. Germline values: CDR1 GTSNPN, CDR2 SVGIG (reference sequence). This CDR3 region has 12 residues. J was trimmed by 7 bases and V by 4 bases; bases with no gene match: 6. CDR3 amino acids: CAWNVQGDEAFF. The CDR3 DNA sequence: TGTGCCTGGAATGTGCAGGGGGATGAAGCTTTCTTT.

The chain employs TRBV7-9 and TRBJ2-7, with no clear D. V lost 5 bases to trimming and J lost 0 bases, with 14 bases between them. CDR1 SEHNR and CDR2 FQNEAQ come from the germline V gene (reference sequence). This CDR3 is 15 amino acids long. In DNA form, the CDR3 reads TGTGCCAGCAGCACCCCGGGTCGGAGCTCCTACGAGCAGTACTTC. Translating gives CASSTPGRSSYEQYF.